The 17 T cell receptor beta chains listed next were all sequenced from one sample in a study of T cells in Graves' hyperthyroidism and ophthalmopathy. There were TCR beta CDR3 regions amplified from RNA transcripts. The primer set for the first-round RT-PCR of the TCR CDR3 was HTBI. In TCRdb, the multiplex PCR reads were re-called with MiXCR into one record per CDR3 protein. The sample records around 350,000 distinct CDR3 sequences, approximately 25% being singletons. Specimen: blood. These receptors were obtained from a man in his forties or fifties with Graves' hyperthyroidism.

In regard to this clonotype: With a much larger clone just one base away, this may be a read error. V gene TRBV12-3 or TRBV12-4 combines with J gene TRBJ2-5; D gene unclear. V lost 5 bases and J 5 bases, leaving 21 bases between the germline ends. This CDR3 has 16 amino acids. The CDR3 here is CASSLLGRTTEETQYF. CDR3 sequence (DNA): TGTGCCAGCAGTCTCTTAGGCCGCACGACGGAGGAGACCCAGTACTTC.

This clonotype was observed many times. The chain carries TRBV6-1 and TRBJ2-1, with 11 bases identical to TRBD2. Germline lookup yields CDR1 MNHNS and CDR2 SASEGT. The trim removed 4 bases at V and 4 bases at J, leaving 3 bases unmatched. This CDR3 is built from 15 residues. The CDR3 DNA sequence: TGTGCCAGCAGTGCGGGACTAGCGGATTACAATGAGCAGTTCTTC. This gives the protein CASSAGLADYNEQFF.

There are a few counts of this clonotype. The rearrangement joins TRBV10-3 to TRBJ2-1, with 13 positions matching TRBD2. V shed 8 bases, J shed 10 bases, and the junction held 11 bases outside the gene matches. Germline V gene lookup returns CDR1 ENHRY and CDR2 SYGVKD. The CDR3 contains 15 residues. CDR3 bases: TGTGCCATCGCGCCTGGGACTAGCGGGGAGGGGGAGCAGTTCTTC. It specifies CAIAPGTSGEGEQFF.

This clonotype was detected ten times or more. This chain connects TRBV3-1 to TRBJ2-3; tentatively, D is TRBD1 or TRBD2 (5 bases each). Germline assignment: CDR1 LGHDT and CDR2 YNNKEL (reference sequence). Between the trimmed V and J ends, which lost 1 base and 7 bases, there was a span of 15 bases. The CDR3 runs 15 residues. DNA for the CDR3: TGTGCCAGCAGCCAAGGCCAAGACGGGGCGTATACGCAGTATTTT. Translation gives CASSQGQDGAYTQYF.

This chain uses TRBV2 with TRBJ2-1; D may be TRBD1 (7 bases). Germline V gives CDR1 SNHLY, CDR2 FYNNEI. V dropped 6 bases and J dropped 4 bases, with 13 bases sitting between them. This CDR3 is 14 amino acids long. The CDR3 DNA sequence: TGTGCCAGCAGGGCAGGGGGGATTTACAATGAGCAGTTCTTC. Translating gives CASRAGGIYNEQFF.

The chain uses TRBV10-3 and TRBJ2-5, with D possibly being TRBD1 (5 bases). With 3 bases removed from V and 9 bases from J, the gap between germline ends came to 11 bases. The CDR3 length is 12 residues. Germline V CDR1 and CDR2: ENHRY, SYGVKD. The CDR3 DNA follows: TGTGCCATCAGTGACGCCGAAGGGGCCCAGTACTTC. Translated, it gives CAISDAEGAQYF.

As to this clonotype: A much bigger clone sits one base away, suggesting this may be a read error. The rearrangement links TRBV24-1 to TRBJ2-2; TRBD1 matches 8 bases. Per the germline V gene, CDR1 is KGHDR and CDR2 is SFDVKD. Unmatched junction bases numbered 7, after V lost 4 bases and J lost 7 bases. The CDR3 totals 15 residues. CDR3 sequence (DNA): TGTGCCACCAGTGAAGGCAGGGGGCTTCTCGGGGAGCTGTTTTTT. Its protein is CATSEGRGLLGELFF.

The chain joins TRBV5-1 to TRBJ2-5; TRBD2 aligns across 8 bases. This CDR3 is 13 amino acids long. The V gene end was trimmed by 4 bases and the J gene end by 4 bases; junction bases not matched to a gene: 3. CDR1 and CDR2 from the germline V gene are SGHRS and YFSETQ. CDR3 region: CASSAGTRETQYF. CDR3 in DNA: TGCGCCAGCAGCGCCGGGACTAGAGAGACCCAGTACTTC.

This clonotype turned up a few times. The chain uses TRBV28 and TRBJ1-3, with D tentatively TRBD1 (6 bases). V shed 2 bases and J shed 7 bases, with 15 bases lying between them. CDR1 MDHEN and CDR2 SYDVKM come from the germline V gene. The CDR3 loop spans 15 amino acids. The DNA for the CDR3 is TGTGCCAGCAGTTTAAGGGCAGGGGATGTGAACACCATATATTTT. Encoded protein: CASSLRAGDVNTIYF. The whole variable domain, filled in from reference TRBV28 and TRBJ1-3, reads DVKVTQSSRYLVKRTGEKVFLECVQDMDHENMFWYRQDPGLGLRLIYFSYDVKMKEKGDIPEGYSVSREKKERFSLILESASTNQTSMYLCASSLRAGDVNTIYFGEGSWLTVV.

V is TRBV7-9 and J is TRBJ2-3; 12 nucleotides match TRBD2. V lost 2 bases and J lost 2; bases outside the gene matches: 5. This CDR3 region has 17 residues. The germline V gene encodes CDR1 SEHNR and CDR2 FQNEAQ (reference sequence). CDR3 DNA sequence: TGTGCCAGCAGCTTACTGGCTAGCGGGAGGGCCACAGATACGCAGTATTTT. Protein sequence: CASSLLASGRATDTQYF.

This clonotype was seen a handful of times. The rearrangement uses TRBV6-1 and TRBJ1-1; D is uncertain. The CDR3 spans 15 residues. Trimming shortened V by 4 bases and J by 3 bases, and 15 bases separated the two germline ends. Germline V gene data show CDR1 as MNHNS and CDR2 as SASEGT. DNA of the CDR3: TGTGCCAGCAGTGCCTACCTCGGGCGGGACACTGAAGCTTTCTTT. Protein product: CASSAYLGRDTEAFF.

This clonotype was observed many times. The CDR3 coding sequence is TGTGCCAGCCATAAACAGGTGAACACTGAAGCTTTCTTT. Translated: CASHKQVNTEAFF. This rearrangement joins TRBV2 to TRBJ1-1, with D perhaps matching TRBD1 (5 bases). This CDR3 contains 13 residues. The germline V and J ends were trimmed by 8 bases and 0 bases, with 10 bases remaining between them. Per germline, CDR1 SNHLY and CDR2 FYNNEI.

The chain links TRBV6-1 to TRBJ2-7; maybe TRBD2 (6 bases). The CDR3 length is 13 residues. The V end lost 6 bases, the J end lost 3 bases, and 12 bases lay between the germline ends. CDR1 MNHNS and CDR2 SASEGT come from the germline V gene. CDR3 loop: CASRPGLNYEQYF. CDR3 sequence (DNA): TGTGCCAGCAGACCGGGACTCAACTACGAGCAGTACTTC.

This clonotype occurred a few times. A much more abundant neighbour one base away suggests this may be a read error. DNA for the CDR3: TGTGTCAGCAGCTCCGGGGGGGAGGAGACCCAGTACTTC. Translation: CVSSSGGEETQYF. The rearrangement uses TRBV7-9 and TRBJ2-5, with 8 nucleotides matching TRBD2. Germline CDR1 and CDR2: SEHNR and FQNEAQ (reference sequence). This CDR3 comprises 13 residues.

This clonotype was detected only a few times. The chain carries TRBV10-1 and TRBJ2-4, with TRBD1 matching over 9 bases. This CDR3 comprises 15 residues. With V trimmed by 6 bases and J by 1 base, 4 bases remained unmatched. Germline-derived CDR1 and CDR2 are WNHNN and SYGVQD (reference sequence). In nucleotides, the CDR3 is TGCGCCAGCAGCCGGGACAGGGAGGCCAAAAACATTCAGTACTTC. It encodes CASSRDREAKNIQYF.

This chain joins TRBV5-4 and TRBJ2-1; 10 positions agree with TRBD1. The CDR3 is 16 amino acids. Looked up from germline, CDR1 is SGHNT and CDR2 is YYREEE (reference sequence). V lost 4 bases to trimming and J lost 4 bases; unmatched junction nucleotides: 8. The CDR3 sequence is CASSTGTGALYNEQFF. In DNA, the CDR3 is TGTGCCAGCAGCACAGGGACAGGGGCCCTTTACAATGAGCAGTTCTTC.

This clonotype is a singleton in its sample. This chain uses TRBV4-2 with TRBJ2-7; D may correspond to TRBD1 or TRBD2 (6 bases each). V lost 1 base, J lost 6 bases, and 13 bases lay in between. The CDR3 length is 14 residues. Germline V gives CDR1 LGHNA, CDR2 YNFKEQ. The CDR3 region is CASSQVEGGGEQYF. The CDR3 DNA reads TGTGCCAGCAGCCAAGTGGAAGGAGGGGGCGAGCAGTACTTC.